The 30 T cell receptor beta chains given below trace back to one sample, sequenced in a study of blood T cell repertoires in COVID-19. Profiling relied on immunoSEQ multiplex PCR, and the TCRdb table lists in-frame clones only, not all of them. This table holds 250,000 or so clones, around 88% found once. The sample comprised PBMCs or T cells enriched from blood (not recorded which). The receptors originated from a middle-aged man who had recovered from COVID-19.

This clone was detected a few times. J is TRBJ1-5 and V is TRBV4-1; 8 bases fit TRBD1. Germline V gene sequence: CDR1 MGHRA, CDR2 YSYEKL. Unmatched junction bases numbered 4, after V lost 3 bases and J lost 0 bases. The CDR3 is 16 residues long. CDR3 sequence reads: CASSQGQDISNQPQHF. In DNA form, the CDR3 reads TGCGCCAGCAGCCAGGGACAGGACATTAGCAATCAGCCCCAGCATTTT.

V and J are TRBV3-1 (or the pseudogene TRBV3-2) and TRBJ1-5, with D possibly matching TRBD1 (6 bases). Germline loops: CDR1 LGHDT, CDR2 YNNKEL (reference sequence). The V and J ends lost 4 bases and 0 bases respectively, with 13 bases between them. The CDR3 length is 16 residues. CDR3 residues: CASSPHGQNSNQPQHF. The CDR3 nucleotides read TGTGCCAGCAGCCCCCACGGACAGAATAGCAATCAGCCCCAGCATTTT.

V and J are TRBV12-3 or TRBV12-4 and TRBJ2-7; possibly TRBD2 for D (5 bases). Trimming removed 2 bases from V and 1 base from J, with 6 bases in between. This CDR3 spans 13 amino acids. CDR3 in amino acids: CASSLLASYEQYF. CDR3 nucleotide sequence: TGTGCCAGCAGTTTACTAGCATCCTACGAGCAGTACTTC.

This chain connects TRBV23-1 to TRBJ2-7, with TRBD1 as a possible D gene (5 bases). TRBV23-1 carries the ORF label, with uncertain function. The CDR3 is 15 amino acids. Trimming shortened V by 0 bases and J by 2 bases, and 11 bases separated the two germline ends. The chain's CDR3 is CASSQSGQVPYEQYF. As DNA, the CDR3 is TGCGCCAGCAGTCAATCGGGGCAGGTTCCCTACGAGCAGTACTTC.

This sequence joins TRBV7-2 and TRBJ2-7; D not certain. Germline V CDR1 and CDR2: SGHTA, FQGNSA. This CDR3 contains 11 residues. Trimming pared 3 bases from V and 5 bases from J, leaving 5 bases between. For the CDR3, the DNA is TGTGCCAGCAGCTTGCTAAACGAGCAGTACTTC. Translated, it gives CASSLLNEQYF. The full variable domain, in which reference TRBV7-2 and TRBJ2-7 provide the parts outside the CDR3, is GAGVSQSPSNKVTEKGKDVELRCDPISGHTALYWYRQSLGQGLEFLIYFQGNSAPDKSGLPSDRFSAERTGGSVSTLTIQRTQQEDSAVYLCASSLLNEQYFGPGTRLTVT.

The rearrangement joins TRBV4-3 to TRBJ1-3, with 8 bases matching TRBD1. The CDR3 runs 16 residues. V gave up 2 bases and J gave up 2 bases; unmatched junction bases: 5. Germline V gene sequence: CDR1 LGHNA, CDR2 YSLEER. The CDR3 loop is CASSQTGGRAGNTIYF. CDR3 sequence (DNA): TGCGCCAGCAGCCAAACAGGGGGTAGGGCTGGAAACACCATATATTTT.

Regarding this clone: This sample includes further DNA sequences coding for the same CDR3. The chain has TRBV5-1 and TRBJ1-5; D is possibly TRBD1 (6 bases). Trimming removed 0 bases at V and 4 bases at J, with 8 bases between. This CDR3 has 14 residues. Germline values: CDR1 SGHRS, CDR2 YFSETQ. DNA for the CDR3: TGCGCCAGCAGCTTGGCAGGGACAAATCAGCCCCAGCATTTT. Its translation is CASSLAGTNQPQHF.

The rearrangement uses TRBV5-6 and TRBJ2-5; TRBD2 matches 8 bases. Germline-derived CDR1 and CDR2 are SGHDT and YYEEEE. After removal of 4 bases from V and 1 base from J, the junction contained 9 bases not matched to a gene. This CDR3 has 16 residues. CDR3 amino acids: CASSIRGSGAQETQYF. In DNA, the CDR3 is TGTGCCAGCAGCATTCGGGGTAGCGGGGCCCAAGAGACCCAGTACTTC.

This rearrangement joins TRBV9 to TRBJ1-4; 10 positions agree with TRBD1. CDR1 SGDLS and CDR2 YYNGEE come from the germline V gene. The V gene end was trimmed by 3 bases and the J gene end by 8 bases; junction bases not matched to a gene: 16. The CDR3 has 18 residues. DNA for the CDR3: TGTGCCAGCAGCGCCGGGACAGGGGCCTCCCACGGAGGGGAAAAACTGTTTTTT. This codes for CASSAGTGASHGGEKLFF.

V is TRBV10-2 and J is TRBJ1-1; D is unresolved. V lost 3 bases and J lost 4, with 12 bases in between. Per germline, CDR1 WSHSY and CDR2 SAAADI. This CDR3 spans 14 amino acids. As DNA, the CDR3 is TGCGCCAGCAGTGAACCCTATCGGAGCACTGAAGCTTTCTTT. The encoded protein is CASSEPYRSTEAFF.

This chain uses TRBV28 with TRBJ2-5; 8 nucleotides align to TRBD1. The CDR3 runs to 15 residues. V shed 2 bases, J shed 2 bases, and the junction held 4 bases outside the gene matches. Germline CDR1 and CDR2: MDHEN and SYDVKM. CDR3 coding DNA: TGTGCCAGCAGTTTACAGGACAGGGCGCAAGAGACCCAGTACTTC. Its protein product is CASSLQDRAQETQYF. Supplemented by reference TRBV28 and TRBJ2-5, the full variable domain reads DVKVTQSSRYLVKRTGEKVFLECVQDMDHENMFWYRQDPGLGLRLIYFSYDVKMKEKGDIPEGYSVSREKKERFSLILESASTNQTSMYLCASSLQDRAQETQYFGPGTRLLVL.

As concerns this clone: A read error may produce the germline difference seen at one junction end. V and J are TRBV4-3 and TRBJ2-3; 13 nucleotides line up with TRBD2. Germline CDR1 LGHNA, CDR2 YSLEER. The CDR3 sequence is 14 residues long. CDR3 sequence reads: CASSQDRTSGSLDF. The CDR3 bases are TGCGCCAGCAGCCAAGATAGGACTAGCGGGAGTCTGGATTTT.

V usage is TRBV3-1 (or the pseudogene TRBV3-2) and J usage is TRBJ1-2; TRBD1 aligns across 8 bases. Germline assignment: CDR1 LGHDT and CDR2 YNNKEL (reference sequence). J was trimmed by 8 bases and V by 1 base; bases with no gene match: 0. The CDR3 totals 12 residues. CDR3 amino acids: CASSQGTGGYTF. Written as DNA, the CDR3 is TGTGCCAGCAGCCAAGGGACAGGGGGCTACACCTTC.

The J gene is TRBJ2-7, the V gene TRBV7-2, with D maybe TRBD1 (6 bases). Trimming cost V 3 bases and J 6 bases, with 18 bases left between them. Per the germline V gene, CDR1 is SGHTA and CDR2 is FQGNSA. There are 15 residues in the CDR3. Written as DNA, the CDR3 is TGTGCCAGCAGCTTCGTACAGGGTAGTAACAGCGAGCAGTACTTC. Translating it yields CASSFVQGSNSEQYF.

This chain joins TRBV6-5 and TRBJ1-5, with D perhaps matching TRBD1 (5 bases). The germline V gene encodes CDR1 MNHEY and CDR2 SVGAGI. V was clipped by 7 bases and J by 2 bases, with 12 bases between them. This CDR3 has 14 amino acids. In nucleotides, the CDR3 is TGTGCCAGCACCCCGGGGGTTGGCAATCAGCCCCAGCATTTT. Translating it yields CASTPGVGNQPQHF.

V gene TRBV19 combines with J gene TRBJ1-5; the match to TRBD1 covers 9 bases. V lost 6 bases, J lost 0 bases, and 3 bases stayed unmatched. Germline assignment: CDR1 LNHDA and CDR2 SQIVND (reference sequence). The CDR3 is made up of 15 amino acids. The CDR3 reads CASRDRGYSNQPQHF. For the CDR3, the DNA is TGTGCCAGTAGGGACAGGGGATATAGCAATCAGCCCCAGCATTTT.

This chain uses TRBV19 with TRBJ1-1; TRBD1 is a possible D gene (5 bases). With 5 bases removed from V and 7 bases from J, the gap between germline ends came to 17 bases. CDR1 LNHDA and CDR2 SQIVND come from the germline V gene (reference sequence). This CDR3 is 14 amino acids long. The CDR3 sequence: CASSSRGGRGEAFF. The CDR3 DNA follows: TGTGCCAGTAGTTCCCGGGGGGGGAGAGGTGAAGCTTTCTTT.

This clone was seen more than once but under ten times. The chain is built from TRBV7-2 and TRBJ2-7; a weak D match, TRBD1 (6 bases). Between the trimmed V and J ends, which lost 6 bases and 1 base, there was a span of 10 bases. CDR1 SGHTA and CDR2 FQGNSA come from the germline V gene. The CDR3 is 13 amino acids. The CDR3 DNA reads as TGTGCCAGCAGGCCCACAGGGTCCTACGAGCAGTACTTC. It codes for CASRPTGSYEQYF. The whole variable domain, remainder taken from reference TRBV7-2 and TRBJ2-7, is GAGVSQSPSNKVTEKGKDVELRCDPISGHTALYWYRQSLGQGLEFLIYFQGNSAPDKSGLPSDRFSAERTGGSVSTLTIQRTQQEDSAVYLCASRPTGSYEQYFGPGTRLTVT.

This clone turned up a few times. The rearrangement joins TRBV4-1 to TRBJ2-7; 14 positions match TRBD2. CDR3 length equals 16 residues. The ends lost 3 bases at V and 3 bases at J; junction bases unmatched: 4. Per germline, CDR1 MGHRA and CDR2 YSYEKL. The CDR3 sequence is CASSHLGLAGVYEQYF. In DNA, the CDR3 is TGCGCCAGCAGCCACCTGGGACTAGCGGGGGTCTACGAGCAGTACTTC.

This chain links TRBV7-2 with TRBJ2-7, with D possibly matching TRBD1 (5 bases). The V end was cut by 3 bases, the J end by 2 bases, with 23 bases between. The CDR3 extends over 18 amino acids. Germline-derived CDR1 and CDR2 are SGHTA and FQGNSA. The CDR3 is CASSFSRPIPTGAYEQYF. The CDR3 bases are TGTGCCAGCAGCTTCTCTAGACCAATACCCACAGGCGCCTACGAGCAGTACTTC.

This clone was seen just once. The chain carries TRBV28 and TRBJ2-7, with TRBD1 matching over 12 bases. The CDR3 extends over 16 amino acids. With 5 bases clipped from V and 7 bases from J, the junction kept 12 bases outside the gene matches. Germline V gives CDR1 MDHEN, CDR2 SYDVKM. CDR3 coding DNA: TGTGCCAGCAGTCCCCACGGGGGGACAGGGGGCTGGGAGCAGTACTTC. The encoded protein is CASSPHGGTGGWEQYF.

The chain combines TRBV23-1 with TRBJ2-7; TRBD2 matches 14 bases. TRBV23-1 qualifies as an ORF whose function is uncertain. After removal of 0 bases from V and 1 base from J, the junction contained 11 bases not matched to a gene. This CDR3 region has 20 residues. DNA for the CDR3: TGCGCCAGCAGTCAATCCCCTCCCGGGACTAGCGGGAGCAGGTCCTACGAGCAGTACTTC. It specifies CASSQSPPGTSGSRSYEQYF.

V and J are TRBV5-4 and TRBJ2-3, with 9 bases matching TRBD2. The germline gives CDR1 SGHNT, CDR2 YYREEE (reference sequence). With V trimmed by 0 bases and J by 0 bases, 5 bases remained unmatched. The CDR3 length is 17 residues. In DNA, the CDR3 is TGTGCCAGCAGCTTGGCTAGCGGGGTTCCAAGCACAGATACGCAGTATTTT. Amino acid sequence: CASSLASGVPSTDTQYF.

The CDR3 protein is CASSFGGTGNQPQHF. The CDR3 DNA sequence: TGTGCCAGCAGCTTTGGGGGGACAGGGAATCAGCCCCAGCATTTT. The rearrangement joins TRBV5-4 to TRBJ1-5, with 9 bases matching TRBD1. Trimming took 2 bases from V and 4 from J; bases not matched to a gene: 4. Germline CDR1 SGHNT, CDR2 YYREEE (reference sequence). CDR3 length: 15 amino acids. Together with reference TRBV5-4 and TRBJ1-5, the CDR3 gives the full variable domain: ETGVTQSPTHLIKTRGQQVTLRCSSQSGHNTVSWYQQALGQGPQFIFQYYREEENGRGNFPPRFSGLQFPNYSSELNVNALELDDSALYLCASSFGGTGNQPQHFGDGTRLSIL.

V usage is TRBV28 and J usage is TRBJ1-1, with a weak D call TRBD1 (6 bases). Germline assignment: CDR1 MDHEN and CDR2 SYDVKM. V lost 5 bases and J 0 bases, leaving 13 bases between the germline ends. The CDR3 is made up of 15 amino acids. The CDR3 DNA reads TGTGCCAGCAGTCCCTGGACAGAGATGAACACTGAAGCTTTCTTT. This translates into CASSPWTEMNTEAFF.

The genes are TRBV9 and TRBJ1-3; D is uncertain. The CDR3 is made up of 17 amino acids. With 0 bases removed from V and 4 bases from J, the gap between germline ends came to 17 bases. The germline CDR1 and CDR2 sequences are SGDLS and YYNGEE. In nucleotides, the CDR3 is TGTGCCAGCAGCGTAGACGCTAGGATCGAAGTCGGAAACACCATATATTTT. Amino acid sequence: CASSVDARIEVGNTIYF.

The chain joins TRBV28 to TRBJ1-2; a weak D match, TRBD1 (6 bases). The germline V gene encodes CDR1 MDHEN and CDR2 SYDVKM. The CDR3 is 12 amino acids. The germline V and J ends were trimmed by 4 bases and 4 bases, with 7 bases remaining between them. The CDR3 sequence is CASSWGPYGYTF. The DNA for the CDR3 is TGTGCCAGCAGTTGGGGGCCCTATGGCTACACCTTC.

V and J are TRBV13 and TRBJ2-7; 8 bases are shared with TRBD1. The J segment lost 2 bases and the V segment lost 5 bases, leaving 14 bases of the junction unmatched. The CDR3 has 17 amino acids. From germline, CDR1 is PRHDT and CDR2 FYEKMQ (reference sequence). The CDR3 region is CASSHTSRTGFTYEQYF. DNA of the CDR3: TGTGCCAGCAGCCACACCTCCAGGACAGGGTTCACCTACGAGCAGTACTTC.

This chain connects TRBV20-1 to TRBJ2-7; possible D gene TRBD1, 5 bases. V lost 3 bases and J lost 11, with 14 bases in between. The CDR3 contains 11 residues. The germline V gene has CDR1 DFQATT and CDR2 SNEGSKA (reference sequence). CDR3 sequence (DNA): TGCAGTGCTAGGGACACCAAGGGAAAGTACTTC. Encoded protein: CSARDTKGKYF.

This chain uses TRBV27 with TRBJ1-5; D is undetermined. This CDR3 spans 15 amino acids. V lost 6 bases to trimming and J lost 2 bases, with 14 bases between them. In germline, CDR1 is MNHEY, CDR2 SMNVEV (reference sequence). The CDR3 here is CASSRGSIGNQPQHF. As DNA, the CDR3 is TGTGCCAGCAGCCGAGGGTCTATTGGCAATCAGCCCCAGCATTTT.